This T cell receptor beta chain was found in a study of T cell responses to AZD1222 COVID-19 vaccine. This CDR3 is 13 amino acids long. Germline CDR1 MGHDK, CDR2 SYGVNS. V was clipped by 8 bases and J by 0 bases, with 10 bases between them. Libraries were prepared by immunoSEQ multiplex PCR; TCRdb keeps only in-frame clonotypes and omits some of them. In the table there are 85,000 to 130,000 clones, 93% of which are singletons. Study outcomes and limitations: Baseline serology detected seropositivity in only six AZD1222 recipients. Most donors were white British and more were female, and clonal diversity was possibly underestimated. Samples come after the peak T cell response, not at day 14.

As for this clone: Its antigen is unknown.

The source material was peripheral blood, sampled on day 0 of AZD1222 vaccination. This clonotype was sampled from an adult in good health. The genes are TRBV25-1 and TRBJ1-1; D call uncertain. CDR3 amino acids: CASSTPVNTEAFF. CDR3 sequence (DNA): TGTGCCAGCTCAACACCGGTGAACACTGAAGCTTTCTTT.